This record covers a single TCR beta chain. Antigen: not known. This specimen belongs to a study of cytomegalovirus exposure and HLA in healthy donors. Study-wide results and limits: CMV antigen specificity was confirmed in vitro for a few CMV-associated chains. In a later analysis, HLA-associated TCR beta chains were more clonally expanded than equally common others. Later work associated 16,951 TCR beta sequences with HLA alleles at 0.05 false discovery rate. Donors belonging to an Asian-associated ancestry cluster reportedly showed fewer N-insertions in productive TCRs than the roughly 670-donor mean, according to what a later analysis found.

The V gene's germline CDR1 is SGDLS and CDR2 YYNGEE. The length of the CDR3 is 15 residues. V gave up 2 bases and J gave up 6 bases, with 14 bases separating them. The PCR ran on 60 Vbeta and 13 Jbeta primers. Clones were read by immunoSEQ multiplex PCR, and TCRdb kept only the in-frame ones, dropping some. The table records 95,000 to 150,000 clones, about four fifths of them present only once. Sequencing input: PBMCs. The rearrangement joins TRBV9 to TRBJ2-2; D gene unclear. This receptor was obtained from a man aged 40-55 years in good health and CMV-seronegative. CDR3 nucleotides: TGTGCCAGCAGCGTTATTGGCGCCGCGGCCGGGGAGCTGTTTTTT. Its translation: CASSVIGAAAGELFF.